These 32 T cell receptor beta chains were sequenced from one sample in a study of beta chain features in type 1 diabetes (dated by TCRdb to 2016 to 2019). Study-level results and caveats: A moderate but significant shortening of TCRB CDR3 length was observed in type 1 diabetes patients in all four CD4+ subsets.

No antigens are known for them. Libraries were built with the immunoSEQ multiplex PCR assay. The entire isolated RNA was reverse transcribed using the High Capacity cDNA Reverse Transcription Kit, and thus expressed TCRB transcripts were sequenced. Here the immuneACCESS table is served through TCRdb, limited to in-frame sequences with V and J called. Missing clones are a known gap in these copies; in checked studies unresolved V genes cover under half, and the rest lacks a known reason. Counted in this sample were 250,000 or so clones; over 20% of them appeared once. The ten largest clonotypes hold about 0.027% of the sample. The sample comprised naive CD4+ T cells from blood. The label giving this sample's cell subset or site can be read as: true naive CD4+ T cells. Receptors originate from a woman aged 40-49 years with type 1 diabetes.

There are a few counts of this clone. CDR3 nucleotide sequence: TGCAGTGCCACAGGTGGTGGGGAGCTGTTTTTT. Translating it yields CSATGGGELFF. This sequence joins TRBV20-1 and TRBJ2-2; a weak D match, TRBD1 (5 bases). The V gene lost 6 bases and the J gene lost 8 bases, with 10 bases spanning the gap. Germline V gives CDR1 DFQATT, CDR2 SNEGSKA (reference sequence). The length of the CDR3 is 11 residues.

The CDR3 spells CASSPSGGRYEQYF. CDR3 nucleotide sequence: TGTGCCAGCAGTCCCAGCGGGGGACGCTACGAGCAGTACTTC. V gene TRBV28 combines with J gene TRBJ2-7; 8 nucleotides line up with TRBD2. The CDR3 length is 14 residues. Germline CDR1 and CDR2: MDHEN and SYDVKM. With V trimmed by 5 bases and J by 3 bases, 6 bases remained unmatched.

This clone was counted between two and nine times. The CDR3: CASSFGPVNQPQHF. Here the CDR3 DNA reads TGTGCCAGCAGCTTCGGTCCTGTTAATCAGCCCCAGCATTTT. The chain joins TRBV2 to TRBJ1-5; D is uncertain. The germline V gene encodes CDR1 SNHLY and CDR2 FYNNEI. The CDR3 is made up of 14 amino acids. Trimming pared 6 bases from V and 4 bases from J, leaving 13 bases between. The variable domain in full, completed from reference TRBV2 and TRBJ1-5, reads EPEVTQTPSHQVTQMGQEVILRCVPISNHLYFYWYRQILGQKVEFLVSFYNNEISEKSEIFDDQFSVERPDGSNFTLKIRSTKLEDSAMYFCASSFGPVNQPQHFGDGTRLSIL.

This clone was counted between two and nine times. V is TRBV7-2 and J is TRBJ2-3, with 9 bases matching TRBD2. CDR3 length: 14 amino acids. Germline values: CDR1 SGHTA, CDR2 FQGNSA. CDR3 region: CALGGGGPTDTQYF. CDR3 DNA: TGTGCACTCGGCGGGGGGGGCCCCACAGATACGCAGTATTTT.

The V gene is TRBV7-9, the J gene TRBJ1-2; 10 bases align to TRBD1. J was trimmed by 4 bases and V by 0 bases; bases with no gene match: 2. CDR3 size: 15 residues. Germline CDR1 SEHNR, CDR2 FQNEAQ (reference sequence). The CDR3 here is CASSLAGQGPYGYTF. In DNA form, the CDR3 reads TGTGCCAGCAGCTTAGCGGGACAGGGGCCCTATGGCTACACCTTC.

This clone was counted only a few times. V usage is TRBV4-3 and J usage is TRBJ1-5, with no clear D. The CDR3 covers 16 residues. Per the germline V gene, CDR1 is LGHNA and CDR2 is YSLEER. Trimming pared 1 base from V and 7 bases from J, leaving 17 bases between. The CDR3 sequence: CASSQGWAGGDQPQHF. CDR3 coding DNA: TGCGCCAGCAGCCAAGGGTGGGCGGGCGGAGACCAGCCCCAGCATTTT.

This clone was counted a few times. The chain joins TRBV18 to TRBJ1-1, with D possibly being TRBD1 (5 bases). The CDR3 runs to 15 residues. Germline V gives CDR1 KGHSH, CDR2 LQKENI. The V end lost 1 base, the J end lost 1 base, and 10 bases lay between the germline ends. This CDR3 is CASSPLPGGNTEAFF. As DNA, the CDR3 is TGTGCCAGCTCACCACTCCCCGGGGGGAACACTGAAGCTTTCTTT.

CDR3 protein: CASSFSAGEWYEQYF. In DNA form, the CDR3 reads TGTGCCAGCAGCTTTAGTGCAGGGGAATGGTACGAGCAGTACTTC. The chain has TRBV7-2 and TRBJ2-7; TRBD1 might be the D (6 bases). The CDR3 extends over 15 amino acids. Germline V gene sequence: CDR1 SGHTA, CDR2 FQGNSA. Deletions cut 3 bases from V and 4 bases from J, with 16 bases between. The variable domain in full, with the rest retrieved from reference TRBV7-2 and TRBJ2-7, is GAGVSQSPSNKVTEKGKDVELRCDPISGHTALYWYRQSLGQGLEFLIYFQGNSAPDKSGLPSDRFSAERTGGSVSTLTIQRTQQEDSAVYLCASSFSAGEWYEQYFGPGTRLTVT.

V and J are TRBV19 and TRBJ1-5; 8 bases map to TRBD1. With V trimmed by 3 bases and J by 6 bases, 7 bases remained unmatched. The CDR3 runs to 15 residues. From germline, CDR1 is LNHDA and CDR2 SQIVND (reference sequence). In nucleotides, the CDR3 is TGTGCCAGTAGTATGGACAGGGCCCATACTCAGCCCCAGCATTTT. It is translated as CASSMDRAHTQPQHF.

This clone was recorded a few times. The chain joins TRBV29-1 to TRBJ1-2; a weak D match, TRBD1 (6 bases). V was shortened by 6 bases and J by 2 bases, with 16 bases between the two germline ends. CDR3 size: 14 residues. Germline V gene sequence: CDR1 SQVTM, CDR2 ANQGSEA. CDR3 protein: CSVRLGALNYGYTF. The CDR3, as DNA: TGCAGCGTCCGTTTGGGGGCTCTAAACTATGGCTACACCTTC.

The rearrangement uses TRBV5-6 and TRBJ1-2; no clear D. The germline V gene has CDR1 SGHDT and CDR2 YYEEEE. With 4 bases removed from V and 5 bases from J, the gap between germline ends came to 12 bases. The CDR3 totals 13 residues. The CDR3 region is CASSRIERYGYTF. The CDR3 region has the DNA TGTGCCAGCAGCCGAATAGAACGATATGGCTACACCTTC.

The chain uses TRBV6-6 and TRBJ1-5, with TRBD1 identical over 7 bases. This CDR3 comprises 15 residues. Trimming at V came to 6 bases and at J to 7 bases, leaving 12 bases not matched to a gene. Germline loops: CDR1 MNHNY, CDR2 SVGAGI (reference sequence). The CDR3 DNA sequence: TGTGCCAGCAGCAGCGCCCTTACAGGGGAGCAGCCCCAGCATTTT. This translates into CASSSALTGEQPQHF.

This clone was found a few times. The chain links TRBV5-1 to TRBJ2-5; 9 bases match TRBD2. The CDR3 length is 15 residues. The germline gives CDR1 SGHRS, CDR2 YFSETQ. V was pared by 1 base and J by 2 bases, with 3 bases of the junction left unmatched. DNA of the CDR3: TGCGCCAGCAGCTTGCAGACTAGCGGACAAGAGACCCAGTACTTC. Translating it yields CASSLQTSGQETQYF.

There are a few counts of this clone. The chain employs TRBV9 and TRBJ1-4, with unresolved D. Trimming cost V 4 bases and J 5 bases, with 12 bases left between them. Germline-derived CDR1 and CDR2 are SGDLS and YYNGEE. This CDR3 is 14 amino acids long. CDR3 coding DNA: TGTGCCAGCAGCACGATCGCGGCGAATGAAAAACTGTTTTTT. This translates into CASSTIAANEKLFF.

The CDR3 sequence is CASSSQGEAFF. CDR3 DNA sequence: TGTGCCAGCAGTTCACAGGGGGAAGCTTTCTTT. This chain joins TRBV28 and TRBJ1-1; 7 bases are a match to TRBD1. The CDR3 is made up of 11 amino acids. Germline values: CDR1 MDHEN, CDR2 SYDVKM. With 4 bases clipped from V and 8 bases from J, the junction kept 1 base outside the gene matches.

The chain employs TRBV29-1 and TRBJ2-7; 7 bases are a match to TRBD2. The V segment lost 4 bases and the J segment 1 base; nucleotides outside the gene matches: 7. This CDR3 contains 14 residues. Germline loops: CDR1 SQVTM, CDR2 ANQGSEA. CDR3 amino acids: CSVAGGVESYEQYF. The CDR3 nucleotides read TGCAGCGTTGCGGGGGGTGTAGAGTCCTACGAGCAGTACTTC.

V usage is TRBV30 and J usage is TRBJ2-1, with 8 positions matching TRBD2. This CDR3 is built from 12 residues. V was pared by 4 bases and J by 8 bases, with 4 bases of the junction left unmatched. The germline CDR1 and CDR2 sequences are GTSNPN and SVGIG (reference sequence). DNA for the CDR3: TGTGCCTGGACCCGAGCGGGGGATGAGCAGTTCTTC. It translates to CAWTRAGDEQFF.

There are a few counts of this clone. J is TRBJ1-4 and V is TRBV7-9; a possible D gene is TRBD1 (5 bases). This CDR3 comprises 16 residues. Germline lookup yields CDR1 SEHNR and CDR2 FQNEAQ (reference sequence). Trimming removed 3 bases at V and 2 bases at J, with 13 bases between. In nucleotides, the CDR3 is TGTGCCAGCAGCTTCCAGGGAACATTTACTAATGAAAAACTGTTTTTT. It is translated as CASSFQGTFTNEKLFF.

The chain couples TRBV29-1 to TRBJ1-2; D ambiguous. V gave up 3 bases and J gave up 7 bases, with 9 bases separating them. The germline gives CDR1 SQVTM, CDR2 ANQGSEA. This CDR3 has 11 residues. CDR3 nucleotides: TGCAGCGTTGATATAGGAGGTGGCTACACCTTC. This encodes CSVDIGGGYTF.

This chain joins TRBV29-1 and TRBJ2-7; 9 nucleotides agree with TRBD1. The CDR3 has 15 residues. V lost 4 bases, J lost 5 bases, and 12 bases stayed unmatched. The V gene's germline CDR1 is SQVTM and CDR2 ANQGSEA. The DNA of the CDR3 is TGCAGCGTTGGGGAGCCCGGGACAGGGAGGAACGAGCAGTACTTC. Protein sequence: CSVGEPGTGRNEQYF.

This chain's CDR3 is CSVDPGGLGYGYTF. CDR3 DNA sequence: TGCAGCGTTGACCCAGGGGGCTTGGGCTATGGCTACACCTTC. This chain uses TRBV29-1 with TRBJ1-2, with 8 bases aligning to TRBD1. J lost 4 bases, V lost 3 bases, and 7 bases had no gene match. The CDR3 has 14 residues. CDR1 and CDR2 from the germline V gene are SQVTM and ANQGSEA.

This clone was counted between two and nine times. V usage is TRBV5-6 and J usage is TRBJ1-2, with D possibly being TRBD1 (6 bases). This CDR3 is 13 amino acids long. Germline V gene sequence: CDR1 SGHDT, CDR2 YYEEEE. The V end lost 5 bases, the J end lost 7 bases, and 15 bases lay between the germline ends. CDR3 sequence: CASRATGEAGYTF. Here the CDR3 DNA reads TGTGCCAGCAGGGCGACAGGCGAGGCTGGCTACACCTTC. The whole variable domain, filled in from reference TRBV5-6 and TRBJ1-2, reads DAGVTQSPTHLIKTRGQQVTLRCSPKSGHDTVSWYQQALGQGPQFIFQYYEEEERQRGNFPDRFSGHQFPNYSSELNVNALLLGDSALYLCASRATGEAGYTFGSGTRLTVV.

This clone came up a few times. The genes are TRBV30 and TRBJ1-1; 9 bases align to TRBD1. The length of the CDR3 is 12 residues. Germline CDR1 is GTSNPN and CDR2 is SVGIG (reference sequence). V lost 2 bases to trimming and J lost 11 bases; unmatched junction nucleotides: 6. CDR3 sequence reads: CAWSSGTGRAFF. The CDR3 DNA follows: TGTGCCTGGAGTTCCGGGACAGGGAGGGCTTTCTTT.

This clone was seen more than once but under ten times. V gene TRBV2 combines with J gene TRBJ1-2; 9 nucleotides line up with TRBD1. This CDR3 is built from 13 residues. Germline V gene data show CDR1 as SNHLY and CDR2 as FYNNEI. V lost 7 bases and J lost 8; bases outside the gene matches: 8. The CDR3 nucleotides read TGTGCCAGCAACCGGGACAGGGATAGAGGCTACACCTTC. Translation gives CASNRDRDRGYTF.

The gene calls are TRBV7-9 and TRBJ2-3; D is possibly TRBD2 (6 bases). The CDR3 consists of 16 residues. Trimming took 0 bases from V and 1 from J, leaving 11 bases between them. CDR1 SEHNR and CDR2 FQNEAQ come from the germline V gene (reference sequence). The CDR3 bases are TGTGCCAGCAGCTTAGCTTTGGCTAGCGGCACAGATACGCAGTATTTT. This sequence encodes CASSLALASGTDTQYF.

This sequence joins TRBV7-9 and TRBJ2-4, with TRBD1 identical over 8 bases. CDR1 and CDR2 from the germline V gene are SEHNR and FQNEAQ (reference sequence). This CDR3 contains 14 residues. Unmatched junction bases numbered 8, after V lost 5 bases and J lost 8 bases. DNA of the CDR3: TGTGCCAGCAGCGCCGGACAGGGTCGGGACATTCAGTACTTC. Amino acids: CASSAGQGRDIQYF.

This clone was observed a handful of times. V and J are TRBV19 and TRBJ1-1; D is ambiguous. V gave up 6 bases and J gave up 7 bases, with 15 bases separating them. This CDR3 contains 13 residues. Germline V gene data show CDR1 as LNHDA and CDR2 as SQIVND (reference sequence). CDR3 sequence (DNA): TGTGCCAGTAGCTCCTCGGGAGATGGTGAAGCTTTCTTT. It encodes CASSSSGDGEAFF.

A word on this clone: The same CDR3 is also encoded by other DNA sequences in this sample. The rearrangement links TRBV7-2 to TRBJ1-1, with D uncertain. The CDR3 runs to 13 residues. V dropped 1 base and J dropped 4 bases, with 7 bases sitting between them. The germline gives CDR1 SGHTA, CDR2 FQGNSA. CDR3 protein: CASSLEAVTEAFF. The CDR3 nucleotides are TGTGCCAGCAGCTTAGAAGCTGTCACTGAAGCTTTCTTT.

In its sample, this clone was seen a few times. Here the CDR3 reads CATSRDGQGSYEQYF. The CDR3, as DNA: TGTGCCACCAGCAGGGACGGACAGGGCTCCTACGAGCAGTACTTC. This chain connects TRBV15 to TRBJ2-7; 8 bases map to TRBD1. Trimming took 3 bases from V and 0 from J; bases not matched to a gene: 4. Germline V gene sequence: CDR1 LNHNV, CDR2 YYDKDF (reference sequence). This CDR3 is built from 15 residues.

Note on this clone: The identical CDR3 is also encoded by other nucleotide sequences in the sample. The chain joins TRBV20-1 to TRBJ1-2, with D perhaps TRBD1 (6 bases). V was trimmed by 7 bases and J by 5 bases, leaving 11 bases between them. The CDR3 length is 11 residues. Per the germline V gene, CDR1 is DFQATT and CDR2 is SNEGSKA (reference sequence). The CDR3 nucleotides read TGCAGTGTAGGACAGACATATGGCTACACCTTC. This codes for CSVGQTYGYTF.

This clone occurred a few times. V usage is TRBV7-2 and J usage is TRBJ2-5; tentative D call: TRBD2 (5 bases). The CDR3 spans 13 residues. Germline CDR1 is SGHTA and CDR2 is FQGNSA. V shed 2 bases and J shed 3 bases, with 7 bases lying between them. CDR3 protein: CASSLYGEETQYF. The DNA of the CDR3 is TGTGCCAGCAGCTTATACGGGGAAGAGACCCAGTACTTC.

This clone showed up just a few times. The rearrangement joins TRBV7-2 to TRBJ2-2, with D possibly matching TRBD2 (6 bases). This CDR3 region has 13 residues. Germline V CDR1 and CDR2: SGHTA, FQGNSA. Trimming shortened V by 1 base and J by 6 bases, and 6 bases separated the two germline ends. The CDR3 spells CASSLGRAGELFF. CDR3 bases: TGTGCCAGCAGCTTAGGGAGGGCCGGGGAGCTGTTTTTT.